The 17 T cell receptor beta chains listed next were all sequenced from one sample in a study of identical twins. TCRdb reanalysed the 5' RACE reads using MiXCR and keeps one entry per CDR3 protein. The sample lists 310,000 or so distinct CDR3 sequences; approximately 8% were seen once. These sequences were also reported in another study, on yellow fever vaccine responses in identical twins.

Sequenced: memory (CD45RO+) T cells sorted from blood. All receptors come from a woman aged 18-35 years in good health.

This clonotype was counted many times. The rearrangement uses TRBV10-3 and TRBJ2-1, with 10 bases fitting TRBD2. This CDR3 is built from 14 residues. Germline-derived CDR1 and CDR2 are ENHRY and SYGVKD. With 3 bases clipped from V and 8 bases from J, the junction kept 4 bases outside the gene matches. The CDR3 sequence: CAISDASGSDEQFF. CDR3 nucleotide sequence: TGTGCCATCAGTGACGCTAGCGGGAGCGATGAGCAGTTCTTC.

V usage is TRBV4-2 and J usage is TRBJ1-6, with D uncertain. Looked up from germline, CDR1 is LGHNA and CDR2 is YNFKEQ. This CDR3 region has 16 residues. Deletions cut 3 bases from V and 3 bases from J, with 12 bases between. This CDR3 is CASSQTRLGYNSPLHF. The CDR3 coding sequence is TGTGCCAGCAGCCAGACCCGACTGGGCTATAATTCACCCCTCCACTTT.

V and J are TRBV6-1 and TRBJ2-5; a possible D gene is TRBD2 (7 bases). The V end lost 5 bases, the J end lost 5 bases, and 18 bases lay between the germline ends. The germline gives CDR1 MNHNS, CDR2 SASEGT. The CDR3 has 15 residues. CDR3 bases: TGTGCCAGCAGTCCCAGTGGGGGGGGGCGGGAGACCCAGTACTTC. This encodes CASSPSGGGRETQYF.

The chain recombines TRBV7-9 with TRBJ1-4; maybe TRBD1 (6 bases). V was cut by 5 bases and J by 7 bases, with 17 bases left in between. This CDR3 contains 15 residues. Germline lookup yields CDR1 SEHNR and CDR2 FQNEAQ (reference sequence). Here the CDR3 DNA reads TGTGCCAGCAGCCCTGGGGGCCTCTTAGGTGAAAAACTGTTTTTT. Amino acid sequence: CASSPGGLLGEKLFF.

The chain recombines TRBV2 with TRBJ2-5; 8 bases map to TRBD1. Germline V lookup: CDR1 SNHLY, CDR2 FYNNEI. The CDR3 is 14 residues long. The V segment lost 6 bases and the J segment 1 base; nucleotides outside the gene matches: 4. In nucleotides, the CDR3 is TGTGCCAGCAGCTACGGACAGGGCCAAGAGACCCAGTACTTC. Its translation is CASSYGQGQETQYF.

The rearrangement links TRBV20-1 to TRBJ2-1, with TRBD2 matching 7 bases. This CDR3 contains 17 residues. Germline V gives CDR1 DFQATT, CDR2 SNEGSKA (reference sequence). V dropped 1 base and J dropped 2; count of bases not matched to a gene: 11. CDR3 nucleotide sequence: TGCAGTGCTAGAGCGCGCTTGTGGGAGGGCCCCTACAATGAGCAGTTCTTC. This codes for CSARARLWEGPYNEQFF.

Comments on this clonotype: Given a much more abundant clone one base away, this may be a read error. V is TRBV12-3 or TRBV12-4 and J is TRBJ2-2; tentatively, D is TRBD2 (5 bases). This CDR3 comprises 11 residues. The CDR3 protein is CASSFSGKLFF. The DNA for the CDR3 is TGTGCCAGCAGTTTCTCCGGGAAGCTGTTTTTT.

A few counts support this clonotype. The genes are TRBV19 and TRBJ1-2; tentatively, D is TRBD1 (5 bases). Trimming removed 7 bases at V and 6 bases at J, with 15 bases between. This CDR3 region has 13 residues. Per germline, CDR1 LNHDA and CDR2 SQIVND (reference sequence). CDR3 sequence (DNA): TGTGCCAGTAACGTGGGGACTGTGGATGGCTACACCTTC. This gives the protein CASNVGTVDGYTF.

In this sample, this clonotype turned up many times. The chain employs TRBV20-1 and TRBJ1-1; a possible D gene is TRBD1 (5 bases). The CDR3 runs to 12 residues. CDR1 and CDR2 (germline): DFQATT, SNEGSKA (reference sequence). V lost 6 bases to trimming and J lost 6 bases, with 14 bases between them. The CDR3 spells CSAPYLGAEAFF. As DNA, the CDR3 is TGCAGTGCCCCATACCTGGGGGCTGAAGCTTTCTTT.

This clonotype was recorded many times. The chain uses TRBV12-3 or TRBV12-4 and TRBJ2-3; D is unclear. V was pared by 5 bases and J by 0 bases, with 12 bases between. This CDR3 has 15 amino acids. CDR3 protein: CASSPSPLSTDTQYF. The CDR3 region has the DNA TGTGCCAGCAGTCCCTCCCCCCTTAGCACAGATACGCAGTATTTT.

This clonotype was picked up many times. The chain couples TRBV28 to TRBJ1-6, with D unresolved. Germline V gene lookup returns CDR1 MDHEN and CDR2 SYDVKM. V gave up 3 bases and J gave up 6 bases, with 15 bases separating them. This CDR3 has 16 residues. The CDR3 loop is CASSLAGRARNSPLHF. CDR3 DNA sequence: TGTGCCAGCAGTTTGGCCGGTAGGGCCCGTAATTCACCCCTCCACTTT. The complete variable domain, with remaining parts taken from reference TRBV28 and TRBJ1-6, reads DVKVTQSSRYLVKRTGEKVFLECVQDMDHENMFWYRQDPGLGLRLIYFSYDVKMKEKGDIPEGYSVSREKKERFSLILESASTNQTSMYLCASSLAGRARNSPLHFGNGTRLTVT.

This clonotype was picked up many times. The CDR3 coding sequence is TGCAGTGCTAGACTAGCGGGGGAGACAACAATCACAGATACGCAGTATTTT. It codes for CSARLAGETTITDTQYF. The J gene is TRBJ2-3, the V gene TRBV20-1; 10 positions match TRBD2. The CDR3 has 17 residues. The J segment lost 2 bases and the V segment lost 2 bases, leaving 10 bases of the junction unmatched. Germline V gives CDR1 DFQATT, CDR2 SNEGSKA (reference sequence).

The J gene is TRBJ1-3, the V gene TRBV12-3 or TRBV12-4; tentative D call: TRBD1 (6 bases). Trimming took 6 bases from V and 0 from J, leaving 12 bases between them. CDR3 size: 15 residues. CDR3 in DNA: TGTGCCAGCAGACAGACAGGTCTCTCTGGAAACACCATATATTTT. It specifies CASRQTGLSGNTIYF.

Ten or more counts support this clonotype. The chain uses TRBV28 and TRBJ1-4; the match to TRBD1 covers 11 bases. CDR3 length equals 14 residues. Trimming at V came to 2 bases and at J to 13 bases, leaving 6 bases not matched to a gene. CDR1 and CDR2 from the germline V gene are MDHEN and SYDVKM. The CDR3 DNA follows: TGTGCCAGCAGTTTAGCCGGACAGGGGGCTCGACTGTTTTTT. This encodes CASSLAGQGARLFF.

This clonotype has at least ten counts. This chain joins TRBV7-2 and TRBJ2-7, with D tentatively TRBD2 (6 bases). The V end was cut by 4 bases, the J end by 3 bases, with 10 bases between. CDR3 length: 13 residues. Germline V gene sequence: CDR1 SGHTA, CDR2 FQGNSA. The CDR3 bases are TGTGCCAGCAGCTCGGGGGTTGGCTACGAGCAGTACTTC. This sequence encodes CASSSGVGYEQYF.

The sample holds many counts of this clonotype. The chain joins TRBV15 to TRBJ2-5; D gene ambiguous. In germline, CDR1 is LNHNV, CDR2 YYDKDF (reference sequence). The CDR3 is made up of 13 amino acids. The V gene lost 5 bases and the J gene lost 1 base, with 8 bases spanning the gap. The DNA for the CDR3 is TGTGCCACCAGCGCCTACTCCCAAGAGACCCAGTACTTC. Protein product: CATSAYSQETQYF.

This clonotype was seen a handful of times. The rearrangement uses TRBV18 and TRBJ1-3; 10 bases are a match to TRBD1. This CDR3 has 13 amino acids. Germline lookup yields CDR1 KGHSH and CDR2 LQKENI. V lost 5 bases to trimming and J lost 8 bases; unmatched junction nucleotides: 3. CDR3 residues: CASSAGTGDTIYF. Written as DNA, the CDR3 is TGTGCCAGCTCAGCTGGGACAGGGGACACCATATATTTT. Full variable domain (rest looked up from reference TRBV18 and TRBJ1-3): NAGVMQNPRHLVRRRGQEARLRCSPMKGHSHVYWYRQLPEEGLKFMVYLQKENIIDESGMPKERFSAEFPKEGPSILRIQQVVRGDSAAYFCASSAGTGDTIYFGEGSWLTVV.